This T cell receptor beta chain is from a study of Graves' ophthalmopathy and Graves' hyperthyroidism. The stable label applied to hyperthyroidism with no ophthalmopathy within 18 months of follow-up. This clonotype has a count of ten or more. RNA transcripts were the source from which TCR beta CDR3 regions were amplified. HTBI-primed RT-PCR formed the first round, and a multiplex PCR formed the second. TCRdb reanalysed the multiplex PCR reads using MiXCR and keeps one entry per CDR3 protein. The top ten hold 7% of the sample, which has approximately 410,000 distinct CDR3 sequences, approximately 15% seen once. The receptor was derived from a woman between 18 and 30 years old with stable Graves' hyperthyroidism. What was sequenced was peripheral blood.

The CDR3 sequence is CASSESGVRVETQYF. CDR3 sequence (DNA): TGTGCCAGCAGCGAAAGTGGGGTCAGGGTAGAGACCCAGTACTTC. The chain has TRBV9 and TRBJ2-5, with D possibly being TRBD1 (5 bases). The V gene lost 3 bases and the J gene lost 4 bases, with 16 bases spanning the gap. Germline V gene data show CDR1 as SGDLS and CDR2 as YYNGEE. This CDR3 is 15 amino acids long.